Reported below is one T cell receptor (beta chain). The antigen it binds to is not known. Base qualities were left out, and no much larger clone turns up one base away. From each donor, a single peripheral blood sample of 100 to 150 mL on average was drawn into heparinised tubes. Naive, central memory, regulatory and stem cell-like memory CD4+ T cells were sorted on a BD FACSAria II using a panel including CD45RO, CCR7, CD25, CD127, CD95 and CD27. Purity was above 95% for every sorted population. Right away, PBMCs were isolated by Lymphoprep density gradient centrifugation and were stained directly, with no culture step. Samples were stained and sorted in pairs, with one healthy donor and one patient per experiment, so that batch effects were minimized. CDR1 and CDR2 are drawn from the germline V gene (reference sequence): DFQATT, SNEGSKA. From its cysteine to its phenylalanine, the CDR3 spans 11 amino acids. Of the read, only the CDR3 DNA is kept; its 33 bases are in frame from base 1. V was cut back by 4 bases and J by 5 bases, leaving a gap of 7 bases between them.

The entire amount of isolated RNA was reverse transcribed using the High Capacity cDNA Reverse Transcription Kit, so the sequenced TCRB transcripts were expressed ones. Deep immunoSEQ sequencing was performed on naive, central memory and regulatory T cell samples, with an average of about 4 million total reads per sample. After sorted cells were lysed in RLT buffer, RNA was extracted with DNase-treated RNeasy Micro or Mini kits, with the choice depending on cell number. To prevent cross-contamination, each cell subset was processed individually, whereas patient and healthy donor samples were processed jointly. TCRB sequences were amplified from cDNA with the immunoSEQ multiplex PCR, producing 87-bp fragments spanning the CDR3 region. Sequencing of the amplicons was done on the Illumina HiSeq platform. In the paper's pipeline: Synthetic template baselines were used to correct PCR bias computationally, reads within Hamming distance 2 were collapsed, and singletons that could not be merged were discarded. By aligning reads against IMGT, V, D and J genes, CDR3 length, and insertions or deletions at six rearrangement sites were assigned. Within each subset, clonotype counts were normalized to sorted cell number, and only after that were true diversity and Gini coefficients computed with the tcR R package. The overlap coefficient, calculated on TCRB nucleotide sequences, was used to measure repertoire sharing. Out-of-frame TCRB sequences from naive cells were analyzed as a proxy for the pre-selection repertoire. TCRdb provides this immuneACCESS table in a form limited to in-frame rearrangements. Some clones are lacking; in checked studies, under half of them reflect an unresolved V gene, and why the rest are absent is not known. For V, J and clone size, that table is used; D and trimming come from the DNA. The sample data list about 410,000 clones, and 14% of these were observed just once. The top ten hold 0.035% to 0.04% of the sample.

This record comes from a study of beta chain features in type 1 diabetes (dated by TCRdb to 2016 to 2019). Background for the entire study: Mean age, gender distribution, total cell number and subset yield did not differ between patients and healthy donors. Across all samples, around 99 million sorted cells were examined, and cell number per subset correlated strongly with RNA yield. Regulatory and stem cell-like memory subsets were obtained from only 8 patients and roughly eight healthy donors, while naive and central memory subsets were obtained from all 30 or so donors. The study compared the TCRB repertoires of sorted circulating CD4+ T cell subsets in recently diagnosed type 1 diabetes patients with those in matched healthy donors. Summary of the overall study and its limitations: Shorter templates might be favored by PCR, yet because patient and control samples were amplified and corrected together, any such skew would affect both groups equally. In all four CD4+ subsets, TCRB CDR3 length was moderately but significantly shorter in type 1 diabetes patients. Sequencing cDNA rather than genomic DNA could over-represent highly expressing activated cells, although activation and CD3 levels did not differ between groups. Patients with type 1 diabetes made fewer insertions and deleted more nucleotides at VDJ recombination sites, implying thymic rearrangement abnormalities. Because small numbers of individuals were included in the HLA sub-analyses, any influence of HLA type on TCRB rearrangement was left unresolved. Naive, central memory and regulatory TCRB repertoires appeared more similar among patients than among healthy donors.

Sequenced: naive CD4+ T cells from blood. This specimen's cell subset or site label, interpreted: true naive CD4+ T cells. This clonotype originated in a man aged 25 to 45 in good health. The chain is encoded by TRBV20-1 joined to TRBJ2-3, with no confident D gene call. CDR3 reads: CSAMQIDTQYF. The nucleotide sequence is TGCAGTGCTATGCAAATAGATACGCAGTATTTT.